The sequence of this T cell receptor beta chain was determined in a study of a mutant IDH1 vaccine in newly diagnosed glioma. On the study more broadly: Radiotherapy, temozolomide, or both had been given previously, and both were given to most. Week 35 held visit V12, while week 47 held visit V13.

Concerning this clone itself: What it binds is not known.

Germline V gives CDR1 MNHEY, CDR2 SMNVEV (reference sequence). The CDR3 consists of 16 residues. The V segment lost 5 bases and the J segment 2 bases; nucleotides outside the gene matches: 9. Time point given: week 47, end of study. All doses held 300 ug of mutant IDH1 20-mer peptide, with topical imiquimod. New WHO grade 3 or 4 astrocytomas that were IDH1-mutant and ATRX-lost had been found in donors. Measured with immunoSEQ multiplex PCR; TCRdb has only the in-frame clones, and not every one. The sample has about 54,000 clones; around 86% are singletons. This TCR derives from a woman between 45 and 60 years old with glioma. This chain uses TRBV27 with TRBJ2-5; 9 bases are a match to TRBD2. This specimen was PBMCs, taken from a glioma patient whose treatment included an IDH1 peptide vaccine. The CDR3 loop reads CASSHLSGGPQETQYF. The CDR3 DNA is TGTGCCAGCAGTCATCTTAGCGGGGGCCCGCAAGAGACCCAGTACTTC.